This T cell receptor beta chain came from a study of vaccination and CD4 T cells after COVID-19. Overall study: Convalescent persons amounted to six males plus four females, two of whom were Hispanic. Post-vaccine sampling followed dose two by a median roughly 70 days (range 14 to 241). Post-COVID sampling occurred a median about 100 days after diagnosis (range 35 to 161).

TCRdb ran MiXCR on the PCR reads and lists one entry per CDR3 protein. The sample includes just over 20,000 distinct CDR3 sequences, about 60% of them seen just once. This clonotype has more than one count but fewer than ten. V lost 5 bases, J lost 7 bases, and 14 bases lay in between. The CDR3 is made up of 12 amino acids. From germline, CDR1 is DFQATT and CDR2 SNEGSKA (reference sequence). The clonotype was recovered from a human donor who had recovered from COVID-19. V and J are TRBV20-1 and TRBJ1-2; perhaps TRBD1 as D (6 bases). This material consisted of CD4+ T cells from blood, taken before SARS-CoV-2 vaccination. CDR3 sequence reads: CSAPDRLRGYTF. In DNA, the CDR3 is TGCAGTGCTCCCGACAGGCTCCGTGGCTACACCTTC.